This T cell receptor beta chain was identified during a study of CD8 T cells in Susac syndrome. Germline V gene lookup returns CDR1 WSHSY and CDR2 SAAADI. The V end lost 6 bases, the J end lost 1 base, and 9 bases lay between the germline ends. The CDR3 has 13 residues. With random hexamers, reverse transcription was performed on about 0.45 to 1 ug of RNA. TCRdb reprocessed the immunoSEQ multiplex PCR reads with MiXCR, giving one entry per CDR3 protein. Among 250,000 to 300,000 distinct CDR3 sequences listed, 65% to 90% were seen once. This receptor was obtained from a human donor with multiple sclerosis. V is TRBV10-2 and J is TRBJ1-1; tentatively, D is TRBD1 (5 bases). Sequencing input: CD8+ T cells from PBMCs. The CDR3 nucleotides read TGCGCCAGCAGGCTGACAGCGAACACTGAAGCTTTCTTT. This gives the protein CASRLTANTEAFF.